These 23 T cell receptor beta chains share one sample of origin, sequenced in a study of blood T cells in healthy people across ages. Combining a sample-barcoded 5' primer with a J-beta primer mix, a second PCR ran for about 7 to 11 cycles. Via MiXCR, TCRdb re-called the 5' RACE reads, giving one row per CDR3 protein. Of 800,000 to 1,000,000 distinct CDR3 sequences detected, roughly 50% appear once; the ten largest clones hold roughly 13%. The sequenced sample was blood. These receptors originate from a man younger than 40 in good health.

The table lists this clonotype with many counts. V usage is TRBV7-9 and J usage is TRBJ2-1; D unclear. The germline V gene encodes CDR1 SEHNR and CDR2 FQNEAQ (reference sequence). There are 12 residues in the CDR3. Trimming removed 5 bases at V and 6 bases at J, with 8 bases between. For the CDR3, the DNA is TGTGCCAGCAGCGGATTACCCAATGAGCAGTTCTTC. This gives the protein CASSGLPNEQFF. Looking up the rest from reference TRBV7-9 and TRBJ2-1 gives the full variable domain: DTGVSQNPRHKITKRGQNVTFRCDPISEHNRLYWYRQTLGQGPEFLTYFQNEAQLEKSRLLSDRFSAERPKGSFSTLEIQRTEQGDSAMYLCASSGLPNEQFFGPGTRLTVL.

The chain is built from TRBV12-3 or TRBV12-4 and TRBJ2-7; D is ambiguous. Trimming shortened V by 4 bases and J by 0 bases, and 13 bases separated the two germline ends. This CDR3 is built from 15 residues. The CDR3 here is CASSSLQMSSYEQYF. The DNA of the CDR3 is TGTGCCAGCAGTTCCCTCCAGATGAGCTCCTACGAGCAGTACTTC.

The rearrangement joins TRBV5-1 to TRBJ2-3; D is undetermined. The V gene lost 6 bases and the J gene lost 3 bases, with 14 bases spanning the gap. CDR3 length: 14 residues. Germline V gene lookup returns CDR1 SGHRS and CDR2 YFSETQ. CDR3 nucleotide sequence: TGCGCCAGCACCTGGCGGTTGGAGACAGATACGCAGTATTTT. Residues: CASTWRLETDTQYF.

In this sample, this clonotype turned up a few times. Here the CDR3 reads CASMSGRGNPTDTQYF. Here the CDR3 DNA reads TGTGCCAGCATGTCAGGGCGGGGGAACCCGACAGATACGCAGTATTTT. The chain is built from TRBV12-3 or TRBV12-4 and TRBJ2-3, with 7 bases that match TRBD2. J lost 3 bases, V lost 7 bases, and 13 bases had no gene match. The CDR3 runs 16 residues.

This clonotype was detected only a few times. V usage is TRBV10-3 and J usage is TRBJ2-7; D uncertain. CDR1 ENHRY and CDR2 SYGVKD come from the germline V gene. Trimming pared 6 bases from V and 1 base from J, leaving 10 bases between. The CDR3 has 13 amino acids. The CDR3 DNA reads as TGTGCCATCAGGCAGATAGAGTCCTACGAGCAGTACTTC. This gives the protein CAIRQIESYEQYF.

J is TRBJ2-1 and V is TRBV11-3; D not resolved. CDR1 and CDR2 (germline): SGHNT, YENEEA. V gave up 4 bases and J gave up 8 bases, with 9 bases separating them. This CDR3 is built from 12 residues. The CDR3 DNA is TGTGCCAGCAGCTCCCCCTATTATGAGCAGTTCTTC. It codes for CASSSPYYEQFF.

In this sample, this clonotype turned up a few times. The chain is built from TRBV4-3 and TRBJ1-4, with 9 bases matching TRBD1. V was clipped by 3 bases and J by 8 bases; unmatched bases: 7. Germline V gene lookup returns CDR1 LGHNA and CDR2 YSLEER. The CDR3 length is 15 residues. This CDR3 is CASSQSRDRDEKLFF. The DNA of the CDR3 is TGCGCCAGCAGCCAGAGCCGGGACAGGGACGAAAAACTGTTTTTT.

The rearrangement links TRBV7-9 to TRBJ2-3, with D possibly called TRBD1 or TRBD2 (5 bases each). CDR1 is SEHNR and CDR2 is FQNEAQ in the germline V gene (reference sequence). The CDR3 has 14 amino acids. V dropped 8 bases and J dropped 5 bases, with 17 bases sitting between them. This CDR3 reads CASSTGQGEDTQYF. The CDR3 bases are TGTGCCAGCTCGACGGGGCAGGGTGAAGATACGCAGTATTTT.

The chain carries TRBV9 and TRBJ2-7, with TRBD1 matching 8 bases. The CDR3 sequence is 16 residues long. Germline V gene data show CDR1 as SGDLS and CDR2 as YYNGEE. V was clipped by 4 bases and J by 2 bases; unmatched bases: 11. For the CDR3, the DNA is TGTGCCAGCAGCCCCCAAACGGACAGGGATGCCTACGAGCAGTACTTC. Encoded protein: CASSPQTDRDAYEQYF.

The CDR3 sequence: CASSQEGGGTADTQYF. The DNA for the CDR3 is TGCGCCAGCAGCCAAGAAGGCGGGGGGACCGCAGATACGCAGTATTTT. The genes are TRBV4-1 and TRBJ2-3; 8 bases are shared with TRBD2. CDR3 length equals 16 residues. CDR1 is MGHRA and CDR2 is YSYEKL in the germline V gene. The junction had 6 bases not matched to a gene; V was cut back by 0 bases and J by 4 bases.

V and J are TRBV6-2 or TRBV6-3 and TRBJ1-4; no firm D call. This CDR3 is 16 amino acids long. The germline CDR1 and CDR2 sequences are MNHEY and SVGEGT. The ends were cut back, 5 bases at V and 0 bases at J, with 13 bases in the middle. The CDR3 DNA reads TGTGCCAGCAGTGACCCGCGGAGCGCAACTAATGAAAAACTGTTTTTT. Encoded protein: CASSDPRSATNEKLFF.

This clonotype was detected only a few times. The genes are TRBV6-1 and TRBJ2-7; D remains ambiguous. The CDR3 length is 13 residues. The germline V and J ends were trimmed by 3 bases and 4 bases, with 10 bases remaining between them. Germline assignment: CDR1 MNHNS and CDR2 SASEGT. The CDR3 region is CASSDNSGYEQYF. The CDR3 bases are TGTGCCAGCAGTGACAACTCCGGTTACGAGCAGTACTTC.

This clonotype was detected a few times. J is TRBJ2-7 and V is TRBV6-6, with TRBD1 matching over 8 bases. Germline V gives CDR1 MNHNY, CDR2 SVGAGI (reference sequence). The CDR3 loop spans 17 amino acids. After removal of 2 bases from V and 1 base from J, the junction contained 10 bases not matched to a gene. For the CDR3, the DNA is TGTGCCAGCAGTTACGACACCGAGGGACAGGAATCCTACGAGCAGTACTTC. Translated: CASSYDTEGQESYEQYF.

Here the CDR3 DNA reads TGCGCCAGCAGCCAAAATCAAGCTAACTATGGCTACACCTTC. Protein product: CASSQNQANYGYTF. The chain is built from TRBV4-3 and TRBJ1-2; D gene uncertain. Per the germline V gene, CDR1 is LGHNA and CDR2 is YSLEER. With 2 bases removed from V and 0 bases from J, the gap between germline ends came to 7 bases. The CDR3 sequence is 14 residues long.

A few counts support this clonotype. The V call is TRBV10-3, the J call TRBJ2-5; TRBD1 might be the D (6 bases). CDR1 is ENHRY, CDR2 SYGVKD, per germline. The germline V and J ends were trimmed by 4 bases and 5 bases, with 11 bases remaining between them. The CDR3 length is 13 residues. In nucleotides, the CDR3 is TGTGCCATCAGTGGGGGACAAGGGGAGACCCAGTACTTC. Translated: CAISGGQGETQYF.

The chain recombines TRBV5-1 with TRBJ2-7; possible D gene TRBD1, 6 bases. This CDR3 region has 14 residues. Trimming cost V 2 bases and J 5 bases, with 14 bases left between them. CDR1 SGHRS and CDR2 YFSETQ come from the germline V gene. The CDR3 protein is CASSLAGTNNEQYF. CDR3 sequence (DNA): TGCGCCAGCAGCTTAGCCGGGACAAACAACGAGCAGTACTTC.

This clonotype was detected a few times. V usage is TRBV7-9 and J usage is TRBJ2-3; TRBD2 matches at 12 bases. V lost 5 bases and J lost 2; bases outside the gene matches: 8. In germline, CDR1 is SEHNR, CDR2 FQNEAQ (reference sequence). The CDR3 contains 17 residues. CDR3 sequence (DNA): TGTGCCAGCAGCCCCAGGACTAGCGGGGATTACACAGATACGCAGTATTTT. Protein sequence: CASSPRTSGDYTDTQYF.

The chain combines TRBV12-3 or TRBV12-4 with TRBJ2-5, with 7 bases identical to TRBD2. The CDR3 runs to 14 residues. J lost 5 bases, V lost 2 bases, and 5 bases had no gene match. The CDR3 nucleotides are TGTGCCAGCAGTTTATGGACTAGACGTGAGACCCAGTACTTC. It specifies CASSLWTRRETQYF.

The rearrangement links TRBV28 to TRBJ2-1, with a weak D call TRBD1 (6 bases). Germline CDR1 is MDHEN and CDR2 is SYDVKM. V was pared by 4 bases and J by 4 bases, with 20 bases between. The CDR3 loop spans 17 amino acids. The CDR3 DNA is TGTGCCAGCAGTTCGCCCTCCGGGACACAACAATACAATGAGCAGTTCTTC. Amino acid sequence: CASSSPSGTQQYNEQFF.

This clonotype was seen a few times. The rearrangement links TRBV7-9 to TRBJ1-2; TRBD1 matches 8 bases. The CDR3 contains 14 residues. Trimming removed 5 bases from V and 7 bases from J; junction bases left unmatched: 9. Germline V lookup: CDR1 SEHNR, CDR2 FQNEAQ (reference sequence). The CDR3 DNA reads as TGTGCCAGCAGCCCGCAGGACAGGGAGGGTGGCTACACCTTC. Its translation: CASSPQDREGGYTF.

This clonotype was detected many times. This chain uses TRBV4-2 with TRBJ2-5, with D possibly matching TRBD2 (6 bases). There are 15 residues in the CDR3. The germline V gene encodes CDR1 LGHNA and CDR2 YNFKEQ. V lost 1 base and J 1 base, leaving 10 bases between the germline ends. CDR3 sequence (DNA): TGTGCCAGCAGCCAAGCGCGGGGCTCCCAAGAGACCCAGTACTTC. Encoded protein: CASSQARGSQETQYF.

The genes are TRBV27 and TRBJ2-6, with D possibly TRBD1 on 6 matching bases. This CDR3 comprises 16 residues. Germline V CDR1 and CDR2: MNHEY, SMNVEV (reference sequence). V shed 4 bases and J shed 4 bases, with 14 bases lying between them. For the CDR3, the DNA is TGTGCCAGCAGTTGGCACAGGGCGTCGGGGGCCAACGTCCTGACTTTC. Protein: CASSWHRASGANVLTF.

This clonotype was observed a few times. The J gene is TRBJ1-5, the V gene TRBV4-1; D perhaps matches TRBD1 (5 bases). CDR1 is MGHRA, CDR2 YSYEKL, per germline. The CDR3 is 15 amino acids. Trimming left V 3 bases short and J 6 bases short, with 15 bases between. This CDR3 reads CASSQGESPSQPQHF. The DNA for the CDR3 is TGCGCCAGCAGCCAGGGGGAGTCCCCTAGTCAGCCCCAGCATTTT.